This entry is about one TCR beta chain. This specimen comes from a study of blood T cell repertoires in COVID-19. In the study overall: The United States, Italy and Spain were the sources of the acute and convalescent COVID-19 samples.

The table came from immunoSEQ multiplex PCR; TCRdb's copy has only in-frame clones and leaves some out. Of some 390,000 clones listed, around 87% are singletons. V lost 5 bases, J lost 0 bases, and 4 bases stayed unmatched. This CDR3 is built from 16 residues. Per germline, CDR1 MDHEN and CDR2 SYDVKM. V and J are TRBV28 and TRBJ2-6; 7 nucleotides align to TRBD1. Sequenced input: peripheral blood. The TCR sequence derives from a human donor in a cohort sampled during active COVID-19. CDR3 DNA sequence: TGTGCCAGCAGTGGGGGACAGATCTCTGGGGCCAACGTCCTGACTTTC. This translates into CASSGGQISGANVLTF. The full variable domain, completed using reference TRBV28 and TRBJ2-6, is DVKVTQSSRYLVKRTGEKVFLECVQDMDHENMFWYRQDPGLGLRLIYFSYDVKMKEKGDIPEGYSVSREKKERFSLILESASTNQTSMYLCASSGGQISGANVLTFGAGSRLTVL.